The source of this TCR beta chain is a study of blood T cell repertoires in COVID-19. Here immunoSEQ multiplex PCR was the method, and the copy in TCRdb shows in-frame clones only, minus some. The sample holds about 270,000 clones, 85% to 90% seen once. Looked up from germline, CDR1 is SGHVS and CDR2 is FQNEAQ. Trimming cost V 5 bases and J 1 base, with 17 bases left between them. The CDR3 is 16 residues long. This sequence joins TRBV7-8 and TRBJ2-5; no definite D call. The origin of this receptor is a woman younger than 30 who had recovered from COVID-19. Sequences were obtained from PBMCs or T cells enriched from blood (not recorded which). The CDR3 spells CASSHLTAVIQETQYF. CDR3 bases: TGTGCCAGCAGCCATTTAACCGCGGTGATCCAAGAGACCCAGTACTTC.